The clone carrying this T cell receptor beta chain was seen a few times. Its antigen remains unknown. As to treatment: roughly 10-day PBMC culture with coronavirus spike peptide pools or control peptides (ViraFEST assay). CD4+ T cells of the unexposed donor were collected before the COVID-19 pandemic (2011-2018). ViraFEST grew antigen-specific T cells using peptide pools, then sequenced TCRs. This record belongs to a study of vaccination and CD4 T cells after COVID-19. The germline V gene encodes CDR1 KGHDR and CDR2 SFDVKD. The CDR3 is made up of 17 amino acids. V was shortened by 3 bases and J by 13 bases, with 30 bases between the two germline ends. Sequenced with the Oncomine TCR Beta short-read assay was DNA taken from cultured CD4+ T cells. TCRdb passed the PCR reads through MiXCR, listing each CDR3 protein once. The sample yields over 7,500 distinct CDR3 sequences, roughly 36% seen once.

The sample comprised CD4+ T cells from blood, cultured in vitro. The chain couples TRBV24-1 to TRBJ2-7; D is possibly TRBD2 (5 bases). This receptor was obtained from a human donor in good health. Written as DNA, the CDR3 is TGTGCCACCAGTGATCCAGTTCCCAGAGTACCCCGGTTCCGGGGTTACTTC. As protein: CATSDPVPRVPRFRGYF.